These 6 T cell receptor beta chains originate from one sample sequenced in a study of cytomegalovirus exposure and HLA in healthy donors. Primers for the PCR totalled 60 Vbeta and 13 Jbeta. Here immunoSEQ multiplex PCR was the method, and the copy in TCRdb shows in-frame clones only, minus some. The table lists about 180,000 clones, around 79% of them singletons, with 0.69% in the top ten. The sequencing sample was made of PBMCs. The receptors derive from a woman in her thirties or forties in good health and CMV-seronegative.

This chain joins TRBV6-7 and TRBJ1-1, with 7 bases that match TRBD1. TRBV6-7 is an ORF for which the function is uncertain. The CDR3 has 15 residues. With 6 bases clipped from V and 1 base from J, the junction kept 8 bases outside the gene matches. Here the CDR3 reads CASRPNRGPNTEAFF. The CDR3 nucleotides are TGTGCCAGCAGGCCGAACAGGGGACCGAACACTGAAGCTTTCTTT.

This chain links TRBV2 with TRBJ1-1; 8 bases match TRBD1. Germline V gene sequence: CDR1 SNHLY, CDR2 FYNNEI. The CDR3 is 15 residues long. J lost 0 bases, V lost 7 bases, and 7 bases had no gene match. This CDR3 is CASKGGTGVNTEAFF. DNA of the CDR3: TGTGCCAGCAAAGGAGGGACAGGCGTGAACACTGAAGCTTTCTTT.

This sequence joins TRBV7-9 and TRBJ1-2; D gene uncertain. The CDR3 length is 13 residues. Germline V gives CDR1 SEHNR, CDR2 FQNEAQ (reference sequence). The V and J ends lost 5 bases and 2 bases respectively, with 9 bases between them. CDR3 sequence (DNA): TGTGCCAGCAGCCCCCCCAGAAACTATGGCTACACCTTC. Translated: CASSPPRNYGYTF.

This clone was counted between two and nine times. The V call is TRBV30, the J call TRBJ2-1, with D hard to call. The CDR3 extends over 13 amino acids. Germline CDR1 reads GTSNPN; CDR2 reads SVGIG (reference sequence). The V end lost 4 bases, the J end lost 0 bases, and 7 bases lay between the germline ends. The CDR3, as DNA: TGTGCCTGGAAGCTTGGCTCCTACAATGAGCAGTTCTTC. Translated, it gives CAWKLGSYNEQFF. Supplemented by reference TRBV30 and TRBJ2-1, the full variable domain reads SQTIHQWPATLVQPVGSPLSLECTVEGTSNPNLYWYRQAAGRGLQLLFYSVGIGQISSEVPQNLSASRPQDRQFILSSKKLLLSDSGFYLCAWKLGSYNEQFFGPGTRLTVL.

This clone was seen more than once but under ten times. Distinct nucleotide sequences in the sample also encode this CDR3. This rearrangement joins TRBV15 to TRBJ1-4; 7 nucleotides agree with TRBD1. CDR1 and CDR2 from the germline V gene are LNHNV and YYDKDF (reference sequence). The CDR3 contains 16 residues. With V trimmed by 1 base and J by 0 bases, 2 bases remained unmatched. The CDR3 nucleotides are TGTGCCACCAGCAGAGTTACAGGGGCAACTAATGAAAAACTGTTTTTT. It specifies CATSRVTGATNEKLFF.

The V call is TRBV9, the J call TRBJ2-2; a possible D gene is TRBD2 (6 bases). The V end lost 0 bases, the J end lost 4 bases, and 10 bases lay between the germline ends. This CDR3 spans 15 amino acids. Germline V CDR1 and CDR2: SGDLS, YYNGEE. The CDR3 here is CASSVDGGGTGELFF. DNA for the CDR3: TGTGCCAGCAGCGTAGATGGGGGAGGCACCGGGGAGCTGTTTTTT.